The rows below give T cell receptor beta chains drawn from one sample of a study of T-cell memory formation after mild COVID-19. One entry per CDR3 protein results from TCRdb running MiXCR on the 5' RACE reads. The profile shows approximately 570,000 distinct CDR3 sequences, roughly 17% of them singletons. Source material: PBMCs or a T cell subset sorted from them (not recorded which). These receptors all stem from an adult woman who had mild COVID-19 (a few samples of this study predate the infection). Cell type and time point are not known. The conserved cysteine and the conserved F or W are not part of the CDR3 here. Expanded clones are given a class, and other clones once, few, many or no size at all.

clone_size: few; cdr3_length: 14; v_call: TRBV7-6; j_call: TRBJ2-1; cdr3_aa: ASSPSGGPGNNEQF
clone_size: NA; cdr3_length: 15; v_call: TRBV9; j_call: TRBJ2-1; cdr3_aa: ASSLSTLAGTYNEQF
clone_size: NA; cdr3_length: 12; v_call: TRBV5-1; j_call: TRBJ2-7; cdr3_aa: ASRPTSGGYEQY
clone_size: few; cdr3_length: 14; v_call: TRBV5-6; j_call: TRBJ1-5; cdr3_aa: ASSLAGAVNNQPQH
clone_size: NA; cdr3_length: 14; v_call: TRBV7-2; j_call: TRBJ2-1; cdr3_aa: ASSLEASGGYNEQF
clone_size: few; cdr3_length: 16; v_call: TRBV20-1; j_call: TRBJ2-7; cdr3_aa: SASSRTSGRAGKYEQY
clone_size: NA; cdr3_length: 14; v_call: TRBV6-1; j_call: TRBJ2-7; cdr3_aa: ASRVPVGTAASEQY
clone_size: NA; cdr3_length: 13; v_call: TRBV2; j_call: TRBJ2-4; cdr3_aa: ASSVSSGAKNIQY
clone_size: once; cdr3_length: 13; v_call: TRBV19; j_call: TRBJ1-2; cdr3_aa: ASSIGATKNYGYT
clone_size: NA; cdr3_length: 10; v_call: TRBV20-1; j_call: TRBJ1-6; cdr3_aa: SAPGSGSPLH
clone_size: few; cdr3_length: 14; v_call: TRBV7-2; j_call: TRBJ2-3; cdr3_aa: ASSFGQGSSWDTQY
clone_size: few; cdr3_length: 11; v_call: TRBV6-5; j_call: TRBJ2-3; cdr3_aa: ASSYFILDTQY
clone_size: NA; cdr3_length: 10; v_call: TRBV9; j_call: TRBJ2-3; cdr3_aa: ARGGDADTQY
clone_size: NA; cdr3_length: 13; v_call: TRBV12-3/TRBV12-4; j_call: TRBJ2-3; cdr3_aa: ASSPGWSTTDTQY
clone_size: NA; cdr3_length: 14; v_call: TRBV10-3; j_call: TRBJ1-1; cdr3_aa: AIRSGQGGPDTEAF
clone_size: few; cdr3_length: 14; v_call: TRBV9; j_call: TRBJ2-7; cdr3_aa: ASSARPGLVNGEQY
clone_size: few; cdr3_length: 10; v_call: TRBV6-1; j_call: TRBJ1-4; cdr3_aa: ASRQGNEKLF
clone_size: NA; cdr3_length: 13; v_call: TRBV5-4; j_call: TRBJ1-2; cdr3_aa: ASSQRQGANYGYT
clone_size: NA; cdr3_length: 10; v_call: TRBV11-2; j_call: TRBJ2-3; cdr3_aa: ASSSGWDTQY
clone_size: few; cdr3_length: 15; v_call: TRBV20-1; j_call: TRBJ2-1; cdr3_aa: SASGLAGGGTYNEQF
clone_size: NA; cdr3_length: 14; v_call: TRBV14; j_call: TRBJ2-1; cdr3_aa: ASIPGWGNFYNEQF
clone_size: many; cdr3_length: 11; v_call: TRBV20-1; j_call: TRBJ1-1; cdr3_aa: SAPRWASTEAF
clone_size: many; cdr3_length: 10; v_call: TRBV29-1; j_call: TRBJ1-1; cdr3_aa: SVPDRNTEAF
clone_size: NA; cdr3_length: 12; v_call: TRBV30; j_call: TRBJ2-4; cdr3_aa: AWSGGMGENIQY
clone_size: NA; cdr3_length: 12; v_call: TRBV5-1; j_call: TRBJ1-2; cdr3_aa: ASSSPGERDGYT
clone_size: few; cdr3_length: 15; v_call: TRBV7-9; j_call: TRBJ2-3; cdr3_aa: ASSLVYVMPGTDTQY
clone_size: few; cdr3_length: 12; v_call: TRBV5-1; j_call: TRBJ2-7; cdr3_aa: ASRPGQQAYEQY
clone_size: NA; cdr3_length: 12; v_call: TRBV18; j_call: TRBJ1-1; cdr3_aa: ASSPPAGATEAF
clone_size: NA; cdr3_length: 12; v_call: TRBV20-1; j_call: TRBJ2-1; cdr3_aa: SAREPRLSYEQF